This note documents a single TCR beta chain sequence. This clonotype was seen more than once but under ten times. This clone's antigen is unknown. Base quality data are lacking; no much larger clone is found one base away. The time point tag for this specimen amounts to: patch test 1, 2 weeks after DPC sensitization. This specimen's treatment or condition label, per the study, means: therapeutic diphenylcyclopropenone sensitization with weekly scalp DPC. At each patch-test visit, blood was drawn before the patch test was applied. Patients were eligible if aged 18 to 70, diagnosed with alopecia and judged suitable for DPC therapy, and pregnant patients were excluded. Total RNA was extracted from unfractionated whole blood collected in Tempus Blood RNA tubes. This sample is part of a study of human T cells and chemical hapten exposure (dated by TCRdb to about 2021). For the study in its entirety: For sensitization, 2% DPC in acetone was applied to a roughly 2 cm by roughly 2 cm area of upper inner arm skin. The libraries were sequenced as a pool, and the TCR yield per sample differed mostly because of small variations in library volumes within the pool. Patch testing was done on the upper back using Finn chambers containing 0.01% DPC, and results were scored after 6 days according to International Contact Dermatitis Research Group standards. Throughout the roughly 25-week study period, patients were also given weekly therapeutic DPC doses on the scalp. Most of the patients in the cohort were female, and the cohort covered alopecia areata with under or over 50% scalp involvement, alopecia totalis and alopecia universalis. Patient blood was sampled pre-sensitization (week 0) and at 2, 6 and about 24 weeks after DPC sensitization. The study tracked peripheral blood TCR repertoire changes in vivo during primary and secondary sensitization to the hapten diphenylcyclopropenone (DPC) in alopecia patients. For TCR sequencing, blood came from 25 to 35 alopecia patients at anywhere from one to four time points (pre-sensitization, 2, 6 and 24 weeks).

Findings and caveats that apply to the study as a whole: Expanded TCRs formed significantly more large CDR3 similarity clusters than pre-sensitization or healthy control sets, consistent with antigen-driven responses. After repeated subsampling, changes were observed in the strength of the expansion versus patch-test correlation and in the threshold at which the correlation became significant. Patch test score was positively correlated with the number of PT1 expanded TCRs, with significance at thresholds 8, 16 and 32 but not at 4. The number of TCRs above 1 in 1000 frequency did not change with DPC sensitization; there was no evidence of global repertoire structure alterations. All patients had alopecia, a presumed autoimmune disease, so their immune response might differ from that of healthy individuals.

The library was made by RACE. Sequencing instrument: NextSeq 500. During library preparation, unique molecular identifiers were attached to individual cDNA molecules so that TCRs could be counted in a quantitative, reproducible way. From each blood RNA sample, both TCR alpha and TCR beta chains were sequenced. On the authors' methods: The median number of TCRs per sample was 85,000 to 100,000, ranging from about 20,000 to 700,000. The Decombinator software suite was used to annotate the V, J and CDR3 of the TCR reads. Every sample was subsampled to the same number of TCRs (28,000) for the PS versus PT1 abundance plots. TCRs were defined as expanded if absent before sensitization and observed at least eight times at the 2-week time point. TCRdb's own reprocessing of the public reads used fastp at Q25 and MiXCR and kept productive beta chains. When rows share a CDR3 protein, they turn into one entry using the most common DNA and genes. The V and J calls here are based on TCRdb, not the publication. The sample yields 180,000 or so distinct CDR3 sequences; around 13% were counted once. Less than 2% of the sample goes to the ten largest clones.

The sequence derives from a woman younger than 45 with alopecia areata. Some clones in this sample may be carry-over from other donors' samples. The sequences come from whole blood, collected in connection with sensitization to the hapten diphenylcyclopropenone (DPC).

The CDR3 region: CASSTDRAYEQYF. Here is the DNA: TGTGCCAGCAGTACGGACAGGGCCTACGAGCAGTACTTC. This receptor chain uses TRBV6-6 and TRBJ2-7, with 8 bases matching TRBD1. The CDR3, from cysteine to phenylalanine, totals 13 residues. The sequence is cut down to CDR3 DNA, 39 bases in frame from base 1. Based on the germline V gene (reference sequence), the CDR1 and CDR2 sequences are MNHNY and SVGAGI. After removal of 5 bases from V and 2 bases from J, the junction retains 2 bases not matched to a gene.